This T cell receptor (beta chain) came from a study of T cells after yellow fever vaccination. UMIs were added to TCR cDNA along with a universal primer site when it was made by 5'RACE template switching. TCRdb re-analysed the 5' RACE reads in MiXCR, keeping a single row per CDR3 protein. The table shows around 350,000 distinct CDR3 sequences, with about 9.9% occurring only once. Turning to this clonotype: Its antigen remains unidentified.

Overall study results and limits: Abundant clonotypes from the bulk population could contaminate FACS-sorted repertoires. The secondary response peaked faster, at day 5 versus 15, but was weaker. Reappearing after the booster were most of the clones from primary vaccination (approximately 96% CD4, approximately 89% CD8).

The CDR3 spans 11 residues. J gave up 9 bases and V 6 bases, and 1 base lay outside the gene matches. The clonotype was recovered from a man aged 18 to 29 who received the YFV17D yellow fever vaccine. This chain links TRBV12-3 or TRBV12-4 with TRBJ2-1, with TRBD1 matching 8 bases. Sequences were derived from PBMCs, sampled on the day of the first yellow fever vaccination. The CDR3: CASRTGVEQFF. CDR3 DNA sequence: TGTGCCAGCAGGACAGGGGTTGAGCAGTTCTTC.